The source of this T cell receptor (beta chain) is a study of cytomegalovirus exposure and HLA in healthy donors. As for the study in general: An early data release held 75 million to 100 million unique TCRs from HLA-typed donors.

The PCR used 60 Vbeta and 13 Jbeta primers. TCRdb keeps only in-frame clones here, not all; method: immunoSEQ multiplex PCR. The profile shows some 150,000 clones, 77% of them singletons. The CDR3 runs 14 residues. V shed 2 bases and J shed 1 base, with 6 bases lying between them. The germline CDR1 and CDR2 sequences are ENHRY and SYGVKD. Specimen: PBMCs. The TCR comes from a woman in her twenties or thirties in good health and CMV-seronegative. V and J are TRBV10-3 and TRBJ1-3, with unresolved D. This CDR3 reads CAISENGSGNTIYF. The CDR3 DNA reads as TGTGCCATCAGTGAGAACGGGTCTGGAAACACCATATATTTT.